This entry lists 4 T cell receptor beta chains sequenced from one sample in a study of cytomegalovirus exposure and HLA in healthy donors. 60 Vbeta and 13 Jbeta primers were used in PCR. Using immunoSEQ multiplex PCR, the repertoire was profiled, and TCRdb retains in-frame clones only, with some absent. The sample lists more than 90,000 clones; roughly 66% were seen once. The sequenced sample was PBMCs. These receptors came from a woman aged 25 to 39 in good health and CMV-seronegative.

The J gene is TRBJ2-7, the V gene TRBV6-5; D is possibly TRBD2 (5 bases). CDR3 length: 13 amino acids. V lost 0 bases and J 6 bases, leaving 9 bases between the germline ends. The germline V gene encodes CDR1 MNHEY and CDR2 SVGAGI. This CDR3 reads CASSYSIGGEQYF. In DNA, the CDR3 is TGTGCCAGCAGTTACTCGATTGGAGGCGAGCAGTACTTC.

The chain's CDR3 is CASSLGEANTEAFF. The CDR3 DNA is TGTGCCAGCAGCTTAGGAGAGGCCAACACTGAAGCTTTCTTT. This chain uses TRBV7-6 with TRBJ1-1, with D uncertain. The CDR3 runs to 14 residues. CDR1 is SGHVS, CDR2 FNYEAQ, per germline. Between the trimmed V and J ends, which lost 1 base and 2 bases, there was a span of 8 bases. The full variable domain, with the rest looked up from reference TRBV7-6 and TRBJ1-1, is GAGVSQSPRYKVTKRGQDVALRCDPISGHVSLYWYRQALGQGPEFLTYFNYEAQQDKSGLPNDRFSAERPEGSISTLTIQRTEQRDSAMYRCASSLGEANTEAFFGQGTRLTVV.

This chain joins TRBV28 and TRBJ1-2, with 9 bases aligning to TRBD1. Unmatched junction bases numbered 7, after V lost 3 bases and J lost 8 bases. The length of the CDR3 is 14 residues. Germline assignment: CDR1 MDHEN and CDR2 SYDVKM. This chain's CDR3 is CASSLRGQGRGYTF. CDR3 DNA: TGTGCCAGCAGTTTGAGGGGACAGGGACGGGGCTACACCTTC.

The chain recombines TRBV27 with TRBJ1-2, with D unclear. The CDR3 is 13 amino acids. V lost 3 bases and J lost 3, with 8 bases in between. Germline values: CDR1 MNHEY, CDR2 SMNVEV (reference sequence). CDR3: CASSFKQYYGYTF. CDR3 sequence (DNA): TGTGCCAGCAGTTTTAAACAGTACTATGGCTACACCTTC.